This T cell receptor beta chain was captured in a study of blood T cell repertoires in COVID-19. This clone was counted once. This table comes from immunoSEQ multiplex PCR, and its TCRdb copy is limited to in-frame clones, with some not included. The sample lists roughly 380,000 clones; around 90% were seen once. This receptor was taken from a woman between 55 and 75 years old with COVID-19, enrolled during active disease. What was sequenced was peripheral blood.

CDR3 region: CATWGPRHTEAFF. The CDR3 bases are TGTGCCACCTGGGGGCCACGTCACACTGAAGCTTTCTTT. This chain joins TRBV24-1 and TRBJ1-1; TRBD1 is a possible D gene (6 bases). V lost 9 bases, J lost 3 bases, and 13 bases lay in between. Germline lookup yields CDR1 KGHDR and CDR2 SFDVKD. This CDR3 is built from 13 residues.